What follows are 5 T cell receptor beta chains derived from one specimen sequenced in a study of immune characterization of retroperitoneal liposarcoma (dated by TCRdb to between 2017 and 2020). The method behind the library was PCR. The run used a NextSeq 500. The public reads were run again by TCRdb, first through fastp at Q25 and then through MiXCR, and only productive beta chains were kept. Every entry covers one CDR3 protein and lists the most common genes and DNA from its rows. The sample includes 10,000 or so distinct CDR3 sequences, with about a quarter observed a single time. About 8.7% of the sample comes from the top ten. Sequences were obtained from tumor tissue. All receptors come from a male donor with retroperitoneal liposarcoma.

Points on this clonotype: A much larger clonotype is one base distant, so this may be a read error. The CDR3 DNA sequence: TGTGCCAGCAGTCTCAAGGGGGGAGACGAGCAGTTCTTC. It specifies CASSLKGGDEQFF. V gene TRBV6-1 combines with J gene TRBJ2-1; D possibly uses TRBD1 or TRBD2 (6 bases each). CDR1 MNHNS and CDR2 SASEGT come from the germline V gene. V was pared by 5 bases and J by 10 bases, with 15 bases between. This CDR3 is 13 amino acids long.

Judged by abundance, this clonotype is large. The rearrangement links TRBV7-2 to TRBJ2-5; TRBD1 matches 8 bases. Trimming cost V 2 bases and J 2 bases; bases outside gene matches: 4. CDR3 length: 15 residues. Per the germline V gene, CDR1 is SGHTA and CDR2 is FQGNSA. Written as DNA, the CDR3 is TGTGCCAGCAGCTTAAGGACAGGGAATCAAGAGACCCAGTACTTC. This codes for CASSLRTGNQETQYF.

This clonotype qualifies as medium-sized (0.01 to 0.1%). The chain is built from TRBV6-6 and TRBJ2-2, with D tentatively TRBD2 (5 bases). CDR3 size: 12 residues. Trimming took 2 bases from V and 8 from J, leaving 6 bases between them. Germline lookup yields CDR1 MNHNY and CDR2 SVGAGI (reference sequence). The CDR3 sequence: CASSYRGGELFF. The CDR3 nucleotides read TGTGCCAGCAGTTACCGGGGAGGGGAGCTGTTTTTT.

There are a few counts of this clonotype. The chain has TRBV11-1 and TRBJ2-1; the match to TRBD2 covers 13 bases. The V gene end was trimmed by 4 bases and the J gene end by 10 bases; junction bases not matched to a gene: 25. In germline, CDR1 is SGHAT, CDR2 FQDESV (reference sequence). The CDR3 sequence is 21 residues long. For the CDR3, the DNA is TGTGCCAGCAGCTCACCAACCACACCACTAGCGGGAGGGCCGGTGATCTACGAGCAGTTCTTC. Translation: CASSSPTTPLAGGPVIYEQFF.

By sample share, this clonotype is medium-sized. The V call is TRBV12-3 or TRBV12-4, the J call TRBJ2-3; 11 positions match TRBD1. After removal of 5 bases from V and 1 base from J, the junction contained 8 bases not matched to a gene. This CDR3 is built from 17 residues. The CDR3 here is CASSLGQGAGGTDTQYF. In nucleotides, the CDR3 is TGTGCCAGCAGTCTAGGACAGGGGGCAGGTGGCACAGATACGCAGTATTTT.